This TCR beta chain was found in a study of shared clonotypes between healthy human individuals. Study-wide findings and caveats: Roughly 4.6% of naive CD4 clonotypes were common to a few donors. Blood was the only sampled material, and tissue repertoires likely differ.

Assay used: immunoSEQ multiplex PCR; TCRdb lists only in-frame clones, some missing. In the table there are 600,000 or so clones, around 96% of which are singletons. Naive CD8 cells lacked CD45RO and underwent positive selection for CCR7, leaving out terminally differentiated effector memory CD45RA+ cells. Turning to this clone: Its antigen is not known.

The CDR3 is 14 residues long. CDR1 MDHEN and CDR2 SYDVKM come from the germline V gene. V was clipped by 6 bases and J by 4 bases; unmatched bases: 7. The TCR comes from a woman aged 30 to 39 in good health. V usage is TRBV28 and J usage is TRBJ2-7; 9 positions match TRBD1. The sample comprised naive CD8+ T cells sorted from blood. CDR3 sequence (DNA): TGTGCCAGCAGGACCGGGACAGGGTCGTACGAGCAGTACTTC. Its translation is CASRTGTGSYEQYF. Full variable domain (rest looked up from reference TRBV28 and TRBJ2-7): DVKVTQSSRYLVKRTGEKVFLECVQDMDHENMFWYRQDPGLGLRLIYFSYDVKMKEKGDIPEGYSVSREKKERFSLILESASTNQTSMYLCASRTGTGSYEQYFGPGTRLTVT.